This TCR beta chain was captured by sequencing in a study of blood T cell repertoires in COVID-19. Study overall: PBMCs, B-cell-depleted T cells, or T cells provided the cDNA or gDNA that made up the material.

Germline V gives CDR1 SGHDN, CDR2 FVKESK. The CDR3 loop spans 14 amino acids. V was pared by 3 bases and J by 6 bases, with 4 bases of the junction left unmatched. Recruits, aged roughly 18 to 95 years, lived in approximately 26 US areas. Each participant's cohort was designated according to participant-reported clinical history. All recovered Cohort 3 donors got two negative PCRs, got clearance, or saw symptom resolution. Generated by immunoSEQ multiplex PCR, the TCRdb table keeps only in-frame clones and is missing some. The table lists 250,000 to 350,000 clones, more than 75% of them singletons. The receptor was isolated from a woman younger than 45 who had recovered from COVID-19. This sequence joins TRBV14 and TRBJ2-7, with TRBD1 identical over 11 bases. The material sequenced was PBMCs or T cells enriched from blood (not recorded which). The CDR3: CASSQLDRGREQYF. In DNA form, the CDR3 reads TGTGCCAGCAGCCAGTTGGACAGGGGGCGCGAGCAGTACTTC.